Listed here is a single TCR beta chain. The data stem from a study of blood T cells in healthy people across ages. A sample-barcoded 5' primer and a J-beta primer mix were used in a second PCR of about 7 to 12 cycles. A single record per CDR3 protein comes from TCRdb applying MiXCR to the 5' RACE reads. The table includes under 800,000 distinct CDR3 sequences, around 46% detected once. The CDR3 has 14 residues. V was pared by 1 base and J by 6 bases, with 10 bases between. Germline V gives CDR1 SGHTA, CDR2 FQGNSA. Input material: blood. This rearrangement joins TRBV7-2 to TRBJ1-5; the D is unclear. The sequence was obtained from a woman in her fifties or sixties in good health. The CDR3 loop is CASSLGDVSQPQHF. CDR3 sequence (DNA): TGTGCCAGCAGCTTAGGGGATGTGAGTCAGCCCCAGCATTTT. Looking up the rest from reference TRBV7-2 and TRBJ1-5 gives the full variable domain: GAGVSQSPSNKVTEKGKDVELRCDPISGHTALYWYRQSLGQGLEFLIYFQGNSAPDKSGLPSDRFSAERTGGSVSTLTIQRTQQEDSAVYLCASSLGDVSQPQHFGDGTRLSIL.